This T cell receptor (beta chain) stems from a study of blood T cell repertoires in COVID-19. Study-level information: The study drew acute and convalescent COVID-19 samples from the United States, Italy and Spain. PBMCs, B-cell-depleted T cells, or T cells provided the cDNA or gDNA that made up the material.

The CDR3 has 11 residues. Germline CDR1 LNHDA, CDR2 SQIVND (reference sequence). V was pared by 6 bases and J by 5 bases, with 4 bases between. As originally analysed: Scientists estimated how many nucleated cells there were by amplifying reference gene primers. Here immunoSEQ multiplex PCR was the method, and the copy in TCRdb shows in-frame clones only, minus some. The D gene and trimming were derived from the DNA, and the V and J assignments and clone size from that table. In the table there are about 80,000 clones, about 79% of which are singletons. The chain has TRBV19 and TRBJ2-2; no clear D. The sequencing sample was made of peripheral blood. The sequence was collected from a human donor in a cohort sampled during active COVID-19. CDR3 amino acids: CASSETGELFF. The CDR3 nucleotides read TGTGCCAGTAGCGAGACCGGGGAGCTGTTTTTT.